This T cell receptor (beta chain) was retrieved from a study of T cells in Graves' hyperthyroidism and ophthalmopathy. RNA transcripts were the template for amplifying TCR beta CDR3 regions. HTBI primers were employed in a first-round RT-PCR of the TCR CDR3. MiXCR, applied by TCRdb to the multiplex PCR reads, yields one record per CDR3 protein. The top ten hold 9.5% to 13% of the sample, which has approximately 740,000 distinct CDR3 sequences, 11% to 15% seen once. Patients with uncontrolled infections, other autoimmune diseases, pregnancy or lactation were excluded. The CDR3 is made up of 15 amino acids. Per germline, CDR1 SGHDN and CDR2 FVKESK. V was clipped by 0 bases and J by 7 bases; unmatched bases: 4.

This TCR was sampled from a woman younger than 35 with Graves' hyperthyroidism. The chain employs TRBV14 and TRBJ2-4, with 9 bases aligning to TRBD1. Sequenced: blood. This CDR3 reads CASSQDGTGWNIQYF. CDR3 sequence (DNA): TGTGCCAGCAGCCAAGACGGGACAGGGTGGAACATTCAGTACTTC.